This is a list of T cell receptor beta chains from one sample in a study of beta chain features in type 1 diabetes. The protocol was immunoSEQ multiplex PCR, while the TCRdb copy is restricted to in-frame clones and leaves out a portion. The repertoire consists of around 140,000 clones, with 7% to 10% occurring once and the leading ten covering 0.7% to 0.85%. The sequenced sample was central memory CD4+ T cells from blood. These receptors all stem from a man aged 25-40 years with type 1 diabetes. The CDR3 runs from the conserved cysteine through the conserved F or W. D genes are given only for firm matches. Only some rows state a clone size, as once, few, many or a class for expanded clones.

TRBV4-2	.	TRBJ1-3	.	TGTGCCAGCAGCCAAGGTACAGGGACTACAGGAAACACCATATATTTT	CASSQGTGTTGNTIYF
TRBV13	few	TRBJ1-1	.	TGTGCCAGCCGATCCCTCCCGCAGGGGAACACTGAAGCTTTCTTT	CASRSLPQGNTEAFF
TRBV6-5	few	TRBJ2-7	.	TGTGCCAGCAGTGCCCACGTGGACAGCTCCTACGAGCAGTACTTC	CASSAHVDSSYEQYF
TRBV5-1	few	TRBJ2-2	.	TGCGCCAGCAGCTTGGAGTCAGGTTACACCGGGGAGCTGTTTTTT	CASSLESGYTGELFF
TRBV4-2	.	TRBJ2-5	.	TGTGCCAGCAGCCATGACTTAGCGGTGGGGGAGACCCAGTACTTC	CASSHDLAVGETQYF
TRBV28	few	TRBJ1-5	TRBD1	TGTGCCATCCATAGAACAGGGGAGAGCAATCAGCCCCAGCATTTT	CAIHRTGESNQPQHF
TRBV11-2	.	TRBJ2-3	TRBD2	TGTGCCAGCAGCCGCTGGCTAGCGGGGGCCCCAGATACGCAGTATTTT	CASSRWLAGAPDTQYF
TRBV7-2	.	TRBJ2-7	TRBD1	TGTGCCAGCAGGTTAGGGGACAGGGAGTACTACGAGCAGTACTTC	CASRLGDREYYEQYF
TRBV2	.	TRBJ2-3	.	TGTGCCAGCAGTAGCGCAGATACGCAGTATTTT	CASSSADTQYF
TRBV6-6	.	TRBJ2-1	.	TGTGCCAGCAGTTCCGGACTAACCTACAATGAGCAGTTCTTC	CASSSGLTYNEQFF
TRBV5-4	few	TRBJ2-1	TRBD2	TGTGCCAGCAGCTTGGCCCCCCGGGCGGGGGACTACAATGAGCAGTTCTTC	CASSLAPRAGDYNEQFF
TRBV2	.	TRBJ2-7	.	TGTGCCAGCAGTGAGACCGGGACTCTCACCTACGAGCAGTACTTC	CASSETGTLTYEQYF
TRBV7-3	few	TRBJ2-1	.	TGTGCCAGCAGCTTTAGCGGCCCTTACAATGAGCAGTTCTTC	CASSFSGPYNEQFF
TRBV7-9	.	TRBJ2-3	TRBD1	TGTGCCAGCAGCTCGGGGGACAGGGGGAGCACAGATACGCAGTATTTT	CASSSGDRGSTDTQYF
TRBV28	.	TRBJ1-2	TRBD1	TGTGCCAGCAGTTCGGACAGGGTGGGCTACACCTTC	CASSSDRVGYTF
TRBV5-1	.	TRBJ2-7	.	TGCGCCAGCAGCTTGGATACAGGGAGCTACGAGCAGTACTTC	CASSLDTGSYEQYF
TRBV6-5	.	TRBJ2-3	TRBD2	TGTGCCTCCAAACTAGCGGGCCAGACAGATACGCAGTATTTT	CASKLAGQTDTQYF
TRBV5-4	many	TRBJ1-6	.	TGTGCCAGCAGCGGTACAGATTCACCCCTCCACTTT	CASSGTDSPLHF